The next 20 T cell receptor beta chains were all read from a single sample in a study of CD8+CD57+ T cells in acquired aplastic anemia. CDR3 and TCR beta VDJ profiling relied on genomic DNA as the template. In TCRdb, the reads were re-called with MiXCR into one record per CDR3 protein. The sample has about 220,000 distinct CDR3 sequences, about 37% seen once. Sequencing input: sorted CD4+, CD8+, or CD8+CD57+ T cells (not recorded which) from PBMCs. These receptors all stem from a human donor in good health, serving as a control.

This clonotype has only a few counts. This chain joins TRBV5-1 and TRBJ2-1, with 14 bases aligning to TRBD2. V shed 4 bases, J shed 12 bases, and the junction held 9 bases outside the gene matches. The CDR3 contains 15 residues. Germline V lookup: CDR1 SGHRS, CDR2 YFSETQ. CDR3 coding DNA: TGCGCCAGCAGCCCTACGACTAGCGGGGGGGCCCGGCAGTTCTTC. Encoded protein: CASSPTTSGGARQFF.

In its sample, this clonotype was seen many times. This sequence joins TRBV12-3 or TRBV12-4 and TRBJ1-2, with TRBD1 matching over 8 bases. This CDR3 is built from 14 residues. The V and J ends lost 7 bases and 0 bases, in that order; junction bases with no gene match: 4. CDR3 residues: CASTLTGANYGYTF. The CDR3 DNA follows: TGTGCCAGCACCCTGACAGGGGCTAACTATGGCTACACCTTC.

This clonotype was seen a handful of times. The genes are TRBV5-8 and TRBJ2-1; 7 nucleotides line up with TRBD2. Unmatched junction bases numbered 7, after V lost 4 bases and J lost 6 bases. In germline, CDR1 is SGHTS, CDR2 YDEGEE. The CDR3 totals 14 residues. CDR3 in DNA: TGTGCCAGCAGCGGGGGGGGAGGGTTCAATGAGCAGTTCTTC. Translating gives CASSGGGGFNEQFF.

A few counts support this clonotype. A read error may explain this, as a much larger clone is one base away. This chain connects TRBV7-9 to TRBJ1-4; the match to TRBD1 covers 7 bases. V dropped 6 bases and J dropped 8; count of bases not matched to a gene: 9. The CDR3 loop spans 14 amino acids. Germline lookup yields CDR1 SEHNR and CDR2 FQNEAQ (reference sequence). CDR3 in DNA: TGTGCCAGCAGTGTAGACAGGGTAATCGAAAAACTGTTTTTT. Translated: CASSVDRVIEKLFF.

J is TRBJ1-2 and V is TRBV12-3 or TRBV12-4, with 7 bases fitting TRBD1. The length of the CDR3 is 18 residues. With V trimmed by 6 bases and J by 1 base, 17 bases remained unmatched. CDR3 in amino acids: CASRIVTGTASNNYGYTF. CDR3 nucleotide sequence: TGTGCCAGCAGGATCGTAACCGGGACAGCTTCAAATAACTATGGCTACACCTTC.

A few counts support this clonotype. The rearrangement joins TRBV25-1 to TRBJ2-7; TRBD2 matches 13 bases. Germline CDR1 is MGHDK and CDR2 is SYGVNS. The CDR3 runs 17 residues. V shed 3 bases, J shed 2 bases, and the junction held 7 bases outside the gene matches. CDR3: CASSELGTSGTAYEQYF. The CDR3 bases are TGTGCCAGCAGTGAGTTAGGGACTAGCGGGACAGCCTACGAGCAGTACTTC.

This clonotype was seen ten or more times. The V call is TRBV7-9, the J call TRBJ2-1; D remains ambiguous. V was shortened by 6 bases and J by 9 bases, with 9 bases between the two germline ends. The germline CDR1 and CDR2 sequences are SEHNR and FQNEAQ (reference sequence). The CDR3 has 11 amino acids. The CDR3 nucleotides are TGTGCCAGCAGTTCTGGCGGTGAGCAGTTCTTC. Protein: CASSSGGEQFF. Filled out from reference TRBV7-9 and TRBJ2-1, the complete variable domain reads DTGVSQNPRHKITKRGQNVTFRCDPISEHNRLYWYRQTLGQGPEFLTYFQNEAQLEKSRLLSDRFSAERPKGSFSTLEIQRTEQGDSAMYLCASSSGGEQFFGPGTRLTVL.

This clonotype was detected only a few times. The rearrangement links TRBV30 to TRBJ2-7; 8 bases are shared with TRBD2. Germline V CDR1 and CDR2: GTSNPN, SVGIG (reference sequence). This CDR3 is 16 amino acids long. V gave up 5 bases and J gave up 0 bases; unmatched junction bases: 12. The CDR3 is CAWGSPRSGSSYEQYF. CDR3 sequence (DNA): TGTGCCTGGGGGTCCCCCCGCAGCGGGAGCTCCTACGAGCAGTACTTC.

This clonotype was seen more than once but under ten times. CDR3 region: CASSALDRNTEAFF. CDR3 bases: TGTGCCAGCAGCGCACTAGACAGGAACACTGAAGCTTTCTTT. The V call is TRBV11-1, the J call TRBJ1-1; D perhaps matches TRBD1 (5 bases). This CDR3 spans 14 amino acids. Germline loops: CDR1 SGHAT, CDR2 FQDESV (reference sequence). V lost 5 bases, J lost 1 base, and 11 bases lay in between.

Many counts were recorded for this clonotype. V usage is TRBV6-5 and J usage is TRBJ2-3; D not certain. Per the germline V gene, CDR1 is MNHEY and CDR2 is SVGAGI. V was shortened by 0 bases and J by 2 bases, with 6 bases between the two germline ends. The CDR3 totals 14 residues. CDR3 nucleotides: TGTGCCAGCAGTTACTCGGACCTCACAGATACGCAGTATTTT. Protein sequence: CASSYSDLTDTQYF.

The chain links TRBV5-8 to TRBJ2-3, with D hard to call. The ends were cut back, 0 bases at V and 6 bases at J, with 11 bases in the middle. Germline V lookup: CDR1 SGHTS, CDR2 YDEGEE. The CDR3 length is 14 residues. In DNA form, the CDR3 reads TGTGCCAGCAGCTTGGAGTCAGGTTACGATACGCAGTATTTT. This codes for CASSLESGYDTQYF.

This clonotype was seen only a few times. The rearrangement uses TRBV10-3 and TRBJ1-1, with D unresolved. Germline loops: CDR1 ENHRY, CDR2 SYGVKD. This CDR3 has 12 amino acids. V was shortened by 5 bases and J by 0 bases, with 4 bases between the two germline ends. CDR3 in amino acids: CAISPMNTEAFF. CDR3 nucleotide sequence: TGTGCCATCAGTCCAATGAACACTGAAGCTTTCTTT.

This clonotype turned up a few times. This chain connects TRBV6-2 or TRBV6-3 to TRBJ1-5; D is perhaps TRBD1 (6 bases). CDR1 is MNHEY, CDR2 SVGEGT, per germline. V dropped 5 bases and J dropped 3 bases, with 11 bases sitting between them. The CDR3 length is 14 residues. Written as DNA, the CDR3 is TGTGCCAGCAGTCAAACAGGGATCAATCAGCCCCAGCATTTT. The encoded protein is CASSQTGINQPQHF.

This clonotype was observed many times. V and J are TRBV4-2 and TRBJ2-7; possibly TRBD2 for D (5 bases). There are 13 residues in the CDR3. Trimming removed 1 base from V and 6 bases from J, with 10 bases in between. Germline V gene lookup returns CDR1 LGHNA and CDR2 YNFKEQ. The CDR3 sequence is CASSQASRAEQYF. Written as DNA, the CDR3 is TGTGCCAGCAGCCAAGCTAGCCGGGCCGAGCAGTACTTC.

This chain uses TRBV20-1 with TRBJ2-7, with TRBD1 matching over 7 bases. The CDR3 is 15 amino acids. The germline CDR1 and CDR2 sequences are DFQATT and SNEGSKA (reference sequence). V lost 1 base, J lost 2 bases, and 8 bases stayed unmatched. The chain's CDR3 is CSARAGTANTYEQYF. The CDR3 bases are TGCAGTGCTAGAGCGGGGACAGCAAATACCTACGAGCAGTACTTC.

This clonotype was seen at least ten times. The chain combines TRBV25-1 with TRBJ1-1; tentatively, D is TRBD1 (6 bases). Germline CDR1 MGHDK, CDR2 SYGVNS. The CDR3 is 14 amino acids. Between the trimmed V and J ends, which lost 9 bases and 4 bases, there was a span of 18 bases. CDR3 sequence: CASNRHGGGTEAFF. The CDR3 DNA reads as TGTGCCAGTAATAGACACGGAGGGGGCACTGAAGCTTTCTTT.

The table lists this clonotype with a few counts. A much larger clone differs from this one at a single base, so this may be a read error. The J gene is TRBJ1-4, the V gene TRBV19; no definite D call. Germline-derived CDR1 and CDR2 are LNHDA and SQIVND (reference sequence). This CDR3 has 15 residues. In DNA, the CDR3 is TGTGCCAGTGCATCAGAATATGCAACTAATGAAAGACTGTTTTTT. This encodes CASASEYATNERLFF.

This clonotype was seen ten or more times. V is TRBV7-2 and J is TRBJ2-2, with unresolved D. V shed 0 bases and J shed 7 bases, with 12 bases lying between them. CDR3 length: 15 residues. Germline V gene sequence: CDR1 SGHTA, CDR2 FQGNSA. The CDR3 here is CASSLAPTWGGELFF. DNA for the CDR3: TGTGCCAGCAGCTTAGCACCAACTTGGGGCGGGGAGCTGTTTTTT. The full variable domain, in which reference TRBV7-2 and TRBJ2-2 provide the parts outside the CDR3, is GAGVSQSPSNKVTEKGKDVELRCDPISGHTALYWYRQSLGQGLEFLIYFQGNSAPDKSGLPSDRFSAERTGGSVSTLTIQRTQQEDSAVYLCASSLAPTWGGELFFGEGSRLTVL.

This clonotype was picked up many times. The genes are TRBV19 and TRBJ1-1; a possible D gene is TRBD1 (5 bases). The CDR3 consists of 13 residues. Germline V gene data show CDR1 as LNHDA and CDR2 as SQIVND (reference sequence). Trimming shortened V by 6 bases and J by 4 bases, and 12 bases separated the two germline ends. Here the CDR3 reads CASRTGGSTEAFF. Here the CDR3 DNA reads TGTGCCAGTAGGACGGGGGGATCCACTGAAGCTTTCTTT.

This clonotype was recorded many times. Mismatch with germline at one junction end may stem from a read error. The chain couples TRBV9 to TRBJ2-1; TRBD1 matches at 8 bases. CDR1 and CDR2 (germline): SGDLS, YYNGEE. This CDR3 has 13 residues. CDR3 in DNA: TGTGCCAGCAGCGCCATGGAACAGGGGGATCAGGTCTTC. It encodes CASSAMEQGDQVF.